This entry concerns a single TCR beta chain. A multiplex PCR was run with 60 Vbeta primers and 13 Jbeta primers. The data were produced by immunoSEQ multiplex PCR, yet TCRdb's version contains in-frame clones alone and is incomplete. The sample table includes 220,000 or so clones. The data originate from a study of cytomegalovirus exposure and HLA in healthy donors. V dropped 5 bases and J dropped 7 bases, with 14 bases sitting between them. The CDR3 has 14 residues. The germline V gene has CDR1 SGHAT and CDR2 FQNNGV. V is TRBV11-2 and J is TRBJ1-4; no reliable D call. The TCR comes from a girl under 10 years old in good health and CMV-seropositive. The sample consisted of PBMCs. CDR3 nucleotide sequence: TGTGCCAGCAGCCCTGGGATAAGCGGTGAAAAACTGTTTTTT. Translation: CASSPGISGEKLFF.